This TCR beta chain was recovered during a study of cytomegalovirus exposure and HLA in healthy donors. PCR employed 60 Vbeta and 13 Jbeta primers. The repertoire was sequenced with immunoSEQ multiplex PCR; TCRdb's copy has only in-frame clones and lacks some. The sample lists 150,000 to 200,000 clones, roughly 77% occurring once. Findings and caveats of the study: Some TCR beta chains (about 180 of them) were listed as cytomegalovirus-associated. Sequencing had likely introduced a cluster of highly shared sequence variants as an artifact.

Trimming removed 1 base from V and 4 bases from J, with 7 bases in between. The germline V gene encodes CDR1 LGHNA and CDR2 YSLEER. There are 14 residues in the CDR3. Note on this clone: The antigen remains unidentified.

All donors participated as healthy donors of bone marrow. This chain links TRBV4-3 with TRBJ2-2, with D maybe TRBD1 (5 bases). The sequenced sample consisted of PBMCs. This receptor was obtained from a middle-aged woman in good health and CMV-seropositive. CDR3: CASSQGQGTGELFF. As DNA, the CDR3 is TGCGCCAGCAGCCAAGGGCAGGGCACCGGGGAGCTGTTTTTT.